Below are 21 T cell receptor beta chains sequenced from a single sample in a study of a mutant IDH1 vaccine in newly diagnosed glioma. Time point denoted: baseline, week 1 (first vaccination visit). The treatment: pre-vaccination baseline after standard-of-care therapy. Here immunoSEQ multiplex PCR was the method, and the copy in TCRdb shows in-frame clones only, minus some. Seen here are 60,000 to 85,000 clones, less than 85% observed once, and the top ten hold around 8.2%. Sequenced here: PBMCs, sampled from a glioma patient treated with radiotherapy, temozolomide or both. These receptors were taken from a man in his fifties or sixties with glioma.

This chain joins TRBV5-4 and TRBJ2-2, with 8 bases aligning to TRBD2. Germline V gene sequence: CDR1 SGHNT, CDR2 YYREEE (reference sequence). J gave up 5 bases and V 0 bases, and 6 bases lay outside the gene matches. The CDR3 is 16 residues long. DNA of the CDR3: TGTGCCAGCAGCTTGGATGCGGGGGGAGGGACCGGGGAGCTGTTTTTT. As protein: CASSLDAGGGTGELFF.

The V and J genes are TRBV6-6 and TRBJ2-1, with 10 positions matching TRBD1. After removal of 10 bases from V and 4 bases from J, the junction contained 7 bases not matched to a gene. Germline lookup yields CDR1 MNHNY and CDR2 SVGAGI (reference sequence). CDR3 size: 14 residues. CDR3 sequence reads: CAIARDRGYNEQFF. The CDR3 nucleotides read TGTGCCATCGCCCGGGACAGGGGTTACAATGAGCAGTTCTTC.

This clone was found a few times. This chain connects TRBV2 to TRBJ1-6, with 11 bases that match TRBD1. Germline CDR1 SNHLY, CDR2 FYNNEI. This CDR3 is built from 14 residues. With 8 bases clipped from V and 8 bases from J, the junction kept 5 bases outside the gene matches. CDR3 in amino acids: CASSGQGAYSPLHF. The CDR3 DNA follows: TGTGCCAGCTCAGGACAGGGGGCTTATTCACCCCTCCACTTT.

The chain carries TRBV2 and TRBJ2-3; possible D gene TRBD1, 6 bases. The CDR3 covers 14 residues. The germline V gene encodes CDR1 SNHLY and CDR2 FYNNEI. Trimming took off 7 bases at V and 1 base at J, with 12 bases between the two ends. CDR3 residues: CASTPDSRTDTQYF. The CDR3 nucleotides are TGTGCCAGCACTCCGGACAGCCGCACAGATACGCAGTATTTT.

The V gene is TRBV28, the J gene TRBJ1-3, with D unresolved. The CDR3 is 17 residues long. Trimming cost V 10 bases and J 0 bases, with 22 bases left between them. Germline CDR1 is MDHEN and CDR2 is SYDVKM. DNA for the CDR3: TGTGCCACCACCCCCTTCCCCCAGTGGAGCTCTGGAAACACCATATATTTT. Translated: CATTPFPQWSSGNTIYF.

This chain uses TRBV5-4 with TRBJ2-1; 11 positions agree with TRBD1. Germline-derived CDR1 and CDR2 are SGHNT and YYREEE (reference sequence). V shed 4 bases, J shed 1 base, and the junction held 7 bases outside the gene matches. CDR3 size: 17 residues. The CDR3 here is CASSRGTGGRSYNEQFF. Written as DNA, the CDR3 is TGTGCCAGCAGCCGAGGGACAGGGGGTAGGTCCTACAATGAGCAGTTCTTC. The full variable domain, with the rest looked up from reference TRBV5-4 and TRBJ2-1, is ETGVTQSPTHLIKTRGQQVTLRCSSQSGHNTVSWYQQALGQGPQFIFQYYREEENGRGNFPPRFSGLQFPNYSSELNVNALELDDSALYLCASSRGTGGRSYNEQFFGPGTRLTVL.

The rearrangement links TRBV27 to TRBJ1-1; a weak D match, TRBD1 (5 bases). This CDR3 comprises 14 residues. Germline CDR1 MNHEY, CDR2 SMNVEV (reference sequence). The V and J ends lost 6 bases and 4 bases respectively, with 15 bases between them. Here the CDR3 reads CASRSQGIGTEAFF. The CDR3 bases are TGTGCCAGCAGAAGTCAGGGTATCGGCACTGAAGCTTTCTTT.

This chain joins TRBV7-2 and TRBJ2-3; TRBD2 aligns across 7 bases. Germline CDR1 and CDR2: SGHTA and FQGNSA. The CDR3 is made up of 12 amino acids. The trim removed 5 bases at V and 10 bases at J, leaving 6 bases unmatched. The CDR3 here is CASSLSGEAQYF. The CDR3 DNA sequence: TGTGCCAGCAGCCTGAGCGGGGAGGCGCAGTATTTT.

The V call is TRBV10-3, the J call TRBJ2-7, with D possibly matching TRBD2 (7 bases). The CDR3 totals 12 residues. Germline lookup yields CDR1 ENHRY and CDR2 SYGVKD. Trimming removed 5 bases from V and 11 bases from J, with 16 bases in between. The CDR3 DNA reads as TGTGCCATCAGTACAGGGAGGGGTTCGGAGTACTTC. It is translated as CAISTGRGSEYF.

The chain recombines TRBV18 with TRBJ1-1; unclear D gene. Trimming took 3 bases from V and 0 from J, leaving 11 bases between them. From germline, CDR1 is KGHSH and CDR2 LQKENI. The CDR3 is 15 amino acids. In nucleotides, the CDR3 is TGTGCCAGCTCACCCCAAGGGTCCATGAACACTGAAGCTTTCTTT. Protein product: CASSPQGSMNTEAFF.

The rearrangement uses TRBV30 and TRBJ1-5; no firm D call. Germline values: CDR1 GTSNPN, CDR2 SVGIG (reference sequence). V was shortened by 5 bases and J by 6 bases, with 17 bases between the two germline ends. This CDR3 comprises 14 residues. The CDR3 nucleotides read TGTGCCTGGTCCGGGCCCCAAACCTCTCAGCCCCAGCATTTT. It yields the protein CAWSGPQTSQPQHF. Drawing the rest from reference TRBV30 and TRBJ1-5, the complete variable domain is SQTIHQWPATLVQPVGSPLSLECTVEGTSNPNLYWYRQAAGRGLQLLFYSVGIGQISSEVPQNLSASRPQDRQFILSSKKLLLSDSGFYLCAWSGPQTSQPQHFGDGTRLSIL.

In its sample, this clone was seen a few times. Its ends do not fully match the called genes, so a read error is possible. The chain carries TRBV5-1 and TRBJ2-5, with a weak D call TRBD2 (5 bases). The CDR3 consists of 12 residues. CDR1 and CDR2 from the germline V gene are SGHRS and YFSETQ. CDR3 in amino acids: CASSPRTGPVNF. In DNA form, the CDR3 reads TGCGCCAGCAGCCCTCGGACTGGCCCAGTCAACTTC.

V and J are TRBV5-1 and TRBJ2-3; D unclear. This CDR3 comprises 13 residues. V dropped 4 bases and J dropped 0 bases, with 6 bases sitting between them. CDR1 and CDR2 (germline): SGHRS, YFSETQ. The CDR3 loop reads CASSPLSTDTQYF. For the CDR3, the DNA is TGCGCCAGCAGCCCCTTAAGCACAGATACGCAGTATTTT.

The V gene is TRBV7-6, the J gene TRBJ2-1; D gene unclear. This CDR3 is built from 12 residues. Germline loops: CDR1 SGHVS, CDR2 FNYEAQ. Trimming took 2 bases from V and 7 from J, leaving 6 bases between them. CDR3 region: CASSLILNEQFF. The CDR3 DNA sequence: TGTGCCAGCAGCTTAATCCTTAATGAGCAGTTCTTC.

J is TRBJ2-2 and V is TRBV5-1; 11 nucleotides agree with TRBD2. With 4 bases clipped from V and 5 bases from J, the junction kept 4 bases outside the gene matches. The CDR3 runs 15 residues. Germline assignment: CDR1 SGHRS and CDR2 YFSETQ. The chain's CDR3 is CASSPGTSGTGELFF. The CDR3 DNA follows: TGCGCCAGCAGCCCTGGGACTAGCGGAACCGGGGAGCTGTTTTTT.

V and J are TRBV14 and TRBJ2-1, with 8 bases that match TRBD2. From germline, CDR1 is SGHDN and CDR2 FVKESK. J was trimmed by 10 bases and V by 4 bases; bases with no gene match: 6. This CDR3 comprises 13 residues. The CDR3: CASSRGTSGEQFF. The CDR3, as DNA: TGTGCCAGCAGCCGAGGGACTAGTGGCGAGCAGTTCTTC.

CDR3 nucleotides: TGTGCCAGCAGTTGGGGTGGACAGGTTGGATCACCCCTCCACTTT. It encodes CASSWGGQVGSPLHF. This chain uses TRBV6-5 with TRBJ1-6; 7 bases match TRBD1. The CDR3 consists of 15 residues. The germline V gene has CDR1 MNHEY and CDR2 SVGAGI. V was clipped by 4 bases and J by 10 bases; unmatched bases: 10.

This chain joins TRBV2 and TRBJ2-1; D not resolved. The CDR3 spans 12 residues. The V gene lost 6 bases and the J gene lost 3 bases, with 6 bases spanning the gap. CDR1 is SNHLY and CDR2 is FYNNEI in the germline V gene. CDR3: CASRRSYNEQFF. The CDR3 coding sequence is TGTGCCAGCAGACGTAGCTACAATGAGCAGTTCTTC.

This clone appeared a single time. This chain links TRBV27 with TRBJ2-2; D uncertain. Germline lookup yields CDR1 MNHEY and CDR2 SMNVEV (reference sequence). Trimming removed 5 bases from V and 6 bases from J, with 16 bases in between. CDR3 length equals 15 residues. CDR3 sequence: CASSLDTLGAGELFF. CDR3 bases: TGTGCCAGCAGTCTTGACACCCTAGGAGCCGGGGAGCTGTTTTTT.

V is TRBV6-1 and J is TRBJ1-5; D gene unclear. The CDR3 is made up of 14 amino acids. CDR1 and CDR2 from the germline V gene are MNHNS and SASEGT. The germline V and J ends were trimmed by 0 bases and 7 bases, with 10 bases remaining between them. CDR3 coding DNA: TGTGCCAGCAGTGAAGCGGATCACAAGCAGCCCCAGCATTTT. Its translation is CASSEADHKQPQHF.

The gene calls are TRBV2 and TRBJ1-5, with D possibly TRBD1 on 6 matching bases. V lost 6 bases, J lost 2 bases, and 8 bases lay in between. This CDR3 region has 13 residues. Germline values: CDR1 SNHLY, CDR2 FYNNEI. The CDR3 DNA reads TGTGCCAGCAGCAGGGGTGGCAATCAGCCCCAGCATTTT. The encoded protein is CASSRGGNQPQHF.